These 28 T cell receptor beta chains came from one sample sequenced in a study of control samples from healthy donors and cancer patients. Profiling relied on immunoSEQ multiplex PCR, and the TCRdb table lists in-frame clones only, not all of them. The table has some 200,000 clones, about nine tenths seen once; the top ten hold approximately 1.5%. Material for sequencing was blood. These receptors were taken from a woman aged 25-40 years in good health.

The gene calls are TRBV29-1 and TRBJ2-2; possible D gene TRBD1, 5 bases. Germline V gene lookup returns CDR1 SQVTM and CDR2 ANQGSEA. V lost 5 bases and J 3 bases, leaving 7 bases between the germline ends. CDR3 length: 12 residues. CDR3 amino acids: CSVRTYTGELFF. In nucleotides, the CDR3 is TGCAGCGTTCGGACATACACCGGGGAGCTGTTTTTT.

The J gene is TRBJ2-2, the V gene TRBV28; TRBD1 agrees at 7 bases. Germline values: CDR1 MDHEN, CDR2 SYDVKM. CDR3 length: 12 residues. The ends lost 8 bases at V and 6 bases at J; junction bases unmatched: 3. Written as DNA, the CDR3 is TGTGCCAGCTGGCAGGGGGCCGGGGAGCTGTTTTTT. This gives the protein CASWQGAGELFF. Filled out from reference TRBV28 and TRBJ2-2, the complete variable domain reads DVKVTQSSRYLVKRTGEKVFLECVQDMDHENMFWYRQDPGLGLRLIYFSYDVKMKEKGDIPEGYSVSREKKERFSLILESASTNQTSMYLCASWQGAGELFFGEGSRLTVL.

The chain carries TRBV3-1 (or the pseudogene TRBV3-2) and TRBJ1-3, with 8 bases matching TRBD1. The CDR3 runs to 14 residues. The V segment lost 4 bases and the J segment 1 base; nucleotides outside the gene matches: 0. CDR1 is LGHDT and CDR2 is YNNKEL in the germline V gene (reference sequence). In nucleotides, the CDR3 is TGTGCCAGCAGCCGGGACAGGTCTGGAAACACCATATATTTT. It codes for CASSRDRSGNTIYF.

This chain joins TRBV6-1 and TRBJ1-5, with 11 bases fitting TRBD1. Germline V gene data show CDR1 as MNHNS and CDR2 as SASEGT. The J segment lost 5 bases and the V segment lost 3 bases, leaving 3 bases of the junction unmatched. CDR3 length equals 15 residues. Here the CDR3 reads CASSEDRGRYQPQHF. The DNA for the CDR3 is TGTGCCAGCAGTGAGGACAGGGGGCGGTATCAGCCCCAGCATTTT.

The rearrangement joins TRBV5-1 to TRBJ1-3, with D perhaps TRBD1 (5 bases). The germline CDR1 and CDR2 sequences are SGHRS and YFSETQ. Trimming removed 4 bases at V and 0 bases at J, with 11 bases between. The CDR3 is 15 residues long. The CDR3 DNA reads TGCGCCAGCAGCCGGGGACGGAACTCTGGAAACACCATATATTTT. Its translation: CASSRGRNSGNTIYF.

This clone was observed once. The chain couples TRBV5-4 to TRBJ2-7; 9 bases are a match to TRBD1. Germline CDR1 is SGHNT and CDR2 is YYREEE (reference sequence). This CDR3 contains 14 residues. Trimming cost V 2 bases and J 2 bases; bases outside gene matches: 2. The CDR3 protein is CASSFGTGPYEQYF. The CDR3 nucleotides read TGTGCCAGCAGCTTCGGGACAGGGCCCTACGAGCAGTACTTC.

J is TRBJ1-2 and V is TRBV5-1; TRBD1 agrees at 10 bases. This CDR3 comprises 14 residues. In germline, CDR1 is SGHRS, CDR2 YFSETQ. Trimming took 4 bases from V and 9 from J; bases not matched to a gene: 9. The CDR3 protein is CASSLEGQGYRYTF. The CDR3 DNA reads TGCGCCAGCAGCCTGGAGGGACAGGGGTATCGCTACACCTTC.

V gene TRBV27 combines with J gene TRBJ2-3, with 9 bases matching TRBD2. From germline, CDR1 is MNHEY and CDR2 SMNVEV (reference sequence). This CDR3 has 14 residues. Losses at the gene ends were 6 bases for V and 2 bases for J; bases not matched to a gene: 3. The CDR3 nucleotides are TGTGCCAGCAGAGGACTAGCGTACACAGATACGCAGTATTTT. It specifies CASRGLAYTDTQYF.

This clone turned up a few times. The chain employs TRBV6-4 and TRBJ2-2; weak D call: TRBD1 (6 bases). V lost 4 bases, J lost 7 bases, and 10 bases lay in between. CDR1 is MRHNA and CDR2 is SNTAGT in the germline V gene. The CDR3 contains 13 residues. Written as DNA, the CDR3 is TGTGCCAGCAGTGTACAGGGTTTCGGGGAGCTGTTTTTT. Amino acids: CASSVQGFGELFF.

The chain combines TRBV30 with TRBJ2-2, with unresolved D. V dropped 0 bases and J dropped 1 base, with 12 bases sitting between them. Germline V gene lookup returns CDR1 GTSNPN and CDR2 SVGIG (reference sequence). CDR3 size: 16 residues. CDR3: CAWSVVLPGNTGELFF. In DNA form, the CDR3 reads TGTGCCTGGAGTGTAGTTTTGCCAGGGAACACCGGGGAGCTGTTTTTT.

The J gene is TRBJ2-3, the V gene TRBV19, with D perhaps being TRBD1 or TRBD2 (6 bases each). The V gene's germline CDR1 is LNHDA and CDR2 SQIVND (reference sequence). The CDR3 has 14 residues. The V and J ends lost 3 bases and 3 bases respectively, with 10 bases between them. In DNA, the CDR3 is TGTGCCAGTAGTATCCGGGGGCGGACAGATACGCAGTATTTT. It encodes CASSIRGRTDTQYF.

The chain couples TRBV6-1 to TRBJ2-2, with 10 bases identical to TRBD2. Per germline, CDR1 MNHNS and CDR2 SASEGT. The ends lost 3 bases at V and 10 bases at J; junction bases unmatched: 5. This CDR3 region has 14 residues. The CDR3 nucleotides are TGTGCCAGCAGTGACGGAGCGGGAGGGCAGGAGCTGTTTTTT. This codes for CASSDGAGGQELFF.

The chain has TRBV6-2 or TRBV6-3 and TRBJ2-7; D ambiguous. Trimming shortened V by 3 bases and J by 0 bases, and 9 bases separated the two germline ends. Germline V gene data show CDR1 as MNHEY and CDR2 as SVGEGT. This CDR3 comprises 14 residues. The CDR3 DNA follows: TGTGCCAGCAGTTATCCGGCCATCTCCTACGAGCAGTACTTC. Translated, it gives CASSYPAISYEQYF.

V usage is TRBV6-5 and J usage is TRBJ1-1; 7 positions match TRBD1. CDR1 and CDR2 (germline): MNHEY, SVGAGI. V was pared by 6 bases and J by 0 bases, with 7 bases of the junction left unmatched. This CDR3 is built from 15 residues. This chain's CDR3 is CASSPGTVMNTEAFF. CDR3 nucleotides: TGTGCCAGCAGCCCCGGGACAGTCATGAACACTGAAGCTTTCTTT.

This chain uses TRBV5-8 with TRBJ2-7; TRBD2 might be the D (5 bases). The germline CDR1 and CDR2 sequences are SGHTS and YDEGEE. Deletions cut 0 bases from V and 1 base from J, with 8 bases between. This CDR3 comprises 14 residues. CDR3: CASSLERASYEQYF. CDR3 DNA: TGTGCCAGCAGCTTGGAGAGGGCTTCCTACGAGCAGTACTTC.

This chain links TRBV7-6 with TRBJ1-1; possible D gene TRBD1, 5 bases. V was cut by 1 base and J by 4 bases, with 7 bases left in between. The CDR3 length is 13 residues. Germline values: CDR1 SGHVS, CDR2 FNYEAQ. In nucleotides, the CDR3 is TGTGCCAGCAGCTTAGGCGGGGGCACTGAAGCTTTCTTT. This codes for CASSLGGGTEAFF.

This chain uses TRBV28 with TRBJ1-5, with D tentatively TRBD1 (5 bases). Deletions cut 2 bases from V and 4 bases from J, with 12 bases between. CDR3 size: 15 residues. CDR1 MDHEN and CDR2 SYDVKM come from the germline V gene. CDR3 sequence (DNA): TGTGCCAGCAGTTTACGGGGACGGCCTAATCAGCCCCAGCATTTT. Translating it yields CASSLRGRPNQPQHF.

Here the CDR3 DNA reads TGTGCCAGCAGTTTCCAGGGGGGCAATCAGCCCCAGCATTTT. This sequence encodes CASSFQGGNQPQHF. This chain joins TRBV28 and TRBJ1-5; TRBD1 agrees at 7 bases. Trimming at V came to 3 bases and at J to 2 bases, leaving 1 base not matched to a gene. Looked up from germline, CDR1 is MDHEN and CDR2 is SYDVKM. The CDR3 loop spans 14 amino acids.

The chain has TRBV6-4 and TRBJ2-3; 10 nucleotides align to TRBD2. The CDR3 spans 14 residues. V was pared by 5 bases and J by 2 bases, with 1 base of the junction left unmatched. Per germline, CDR1 MRHNA and CDR2 SNTAGT. DNA of the CDR3: TGTGCCAGCAGTAGCGGGGGGGCCACAGATACGCAGTATTTT. Its protein product is CASSSGGATDTQYF.

The chain combines TRBV11-2 with TRBJ2-4; TRBD2 matches at 7 bases. The V gene end was trimmed by 3 bases and the J gene end by 0 bases; junction bases not matched to a gene: 2. In germline, CDR1 is SGHAT, CDR2 FQNNGV. The CDR3 extends over 15 amino acids. The CDR3 protein is CASSFAGVAKNIQYF. The CDR3, as DNA: TGTGCCAGCAGCTTCGCGGGGGTAGCCAAAAACATTCAGTACTTC.

CDR3 amino acids: CASSWVSGRGNEQFF. CDR3 nucleotides: TGTGCCAGCAGCTGGGTTAGCGGGAGGGGTAATGAGCAGTTCTTC. The chain employs TRBV5-4 and TRBJ2-1; 11 bases are a match to TRBD2. The CDR3 has 15 amino acids. CDR1 SGHNT and CDR2 YYREEE come from the germline V gene (reference sequence). The trim removed 3 bases at V and 7 bases at J, leaving 6 bases unmatched.

This clone has only one observation. This chain connects TRBV9 to TRBJ1-3; D remains unclear. The CDR3 spans 15 residues. Trimming took 1 base from V and 0 from J, leaving 8 bases between them. The V gene's germline CDR1 is SGDLS and CDR2 YYNGEE. CDR3 in amino acids: CASSVNIHSGNTIYF. In DNA form, the CDR3 reads TGTGCCAGCAGCGTAAACATCCACTCTGGAAACACCATATATTTT.

In DNA, the CDR3 is TGCGCCAGCAGTCGGGCGTCCTACGAGCAGTACTTC. The encoded protein is CASSRASYEQYF. This chain uses TRBV10-2 with TRBJ2-7; D is unclear. Germline CDR1 reads WSHSY; CDR2 reads SAAADI. There are 12 residues in the CDR3. V was clipped by 5 bases and J by 1 base, with 6 bases between them.

The V gene is TRBV2, the J gene TRBJ2-2; TRBD2 matches at 10 bases. The CDR3 totals 18 residues. The junction had 5 bases not matched to a gene; V was cut back by 0 bases and J by 1 base. Per germline, CDR1 SNHLY and CDR2 FYNNEI. In nucleotides, the CDR3 is TGTGCCAGCAGTGAAGCGGGGTTAGCGGGGGGGAACACCGGGGAGCTGTTTTTT. This gives the protein CASSEAGLAGGNTGELFF.

The chain uses TRBV29-1 and TRBJ1-1; D is unclear. The ends were cut back, 5 bases at V and 1 base at J, with 8 bases in the middle. CDR3 size: 12 residues. Germline CDR1 SQVTM, CDR2 ANQGSEA. The CDR3 sequence: CSVLGGNTEAFF. DNA of the CDR3: TGCAGCGTTTTGGGAGGGAACACTGAAGCTTTCTTT.

The V call is TRBV19, the J call TRBJ1-4; D is undetermined. CDR3 length: 13 amino acids. Germline CDR1 reads LNHDA; CDR2 reads SQIVND (reference sequence). With 5 bases removed from V and 8 bases from J, the gap between germline ends came to 12 bases. The CDR3 DNA is TGTGCCAGTAGTCTCCGCAGCGGGGAAAAACTGTTTTTT. As protein: CASSLRSGEKLFF.

The chain couples TRBV6-2 or TRBV6-3 to TRBJ2-3, with 12 nucleotides matching TRBD2. Germline CDR1 reads MNHEY; CDR2 reads SVGEGT. CDR3 length: 15 amino acids. The J segment lost 4 bases and the V segment lost 5 bases, leaving 4 bases of the junction unmatched. The CDR3 coding sequence is TGTGCCAGCAGTATACTAGCGGGAGGTTCAGATACGCAGTATTTT. Encoded protein: CASSILAGGSDTQYF.

This clone was detected only once. J is TRBJ2-1 and V is TRBV7-9; TRBD2 matches at 9 bases. V shed 8 bases, J shed 0 bases, and the junction held 5 bases outside the gene matches. CDR1 and CDR2 (germline): SEHNR, FQNEAQ (reference sequence). This CDR3 contains 15 residues. For the CDR3, the DNA is TGTGCCAGCGGGCGGGGGGGTACCTCCTACAATGAGCAGTTCTTC. Translation gives CASGRGGTSYNEQFF. Drawing the rest from reference TRBV7-9 and TRBJ2-1, the complete variable domain is DTGVSQNPRHKITKRGQNVTFRCDPISEHNRLYWYRQTLGQGPEFLTYFQNEAQLEKSRLLSDRFSAERPKGSFSTLEIQRTEQGDSAMYLCASGRGGTSYNEQFFGPGTRLTVL.